This T cell receptor beta chain is from a study of shared clonotypes between healthy human individuals. Study in general: Each donor's CD4 naive and CD4 memory cells filled three plates apiece, CD8 naive two, and CD8 memory one.

Study-wide results and caveats: Around 5% was the fraction of naive CD4 clonotypes found shared across a handful of donors. Rarefaction indicated that sorted-subset sequencing remained incomplete although depth was large.

Deletions cut 8 bases from V and 3 bases from J, with 19 bases between. There are 15 residues in the CDR3. Per germline, CDR1 LNHNV and CDR2 YYDKDF (reference sequence). On this clone itself: Its antigen is unidentified.

Measured with immunoSEQ multiplex PCR; TCRdb has only the in-frame clones, and not every one. The sample carries more than 500,000 clones, 95% to 96% recorded once. The chain is built from TRBV15 and TRBJ2-5, with D perhaps matching TRBD2 (5 bases). The receptor was isolated from a woman aged 30 to 39 in good health. Sequencing was done on a sample of naive CD4+ T cells sorted from blood. The subset was: CD45RA+ positively selected. As DNA, the CDR3 is TGTGCCACCTCGAAGGGCAAATCCGGGGAAGAGACCCAGTACTTC. This translates into CATSKGKSGEETQYF.